The 3 T cell receptor beta chains below all came from one sample that was sequenced in a study of blood T cell repertoires in COVID-19. TCRdb's copy holds only in-frame clones and misses some; the assay was immunoSEQ multiplex PCR. Counted here are around 250,000 clones, roughly four fifths occurring once; the ten biggest clones make up roughly 3.6%. The sample was PBMCs or T cells enriched from blood (not recorded which). These TCRs come from a man in his fifties or sixties who had recovered from COVID-19.

This sequence joins TRBV28 and TRBJ2-7; no clear D. Trimming cost V 6 bases and J 2 bases, with 11 bases left between them. This CDR3 is 13 amino acids long. Germline V gene sequence: CDR1 MDHEN, CDR2 SYDVKM. CDR3 amino acids: CASSQRVAYEQYF. The CDR3 DNA follows: TGTGCCAGCAGCCAACGGGTGGCCTACGAGCAGTACTTC. The full variable domain, its missing parts supplied by reference TRBV28 and TRBJ2-7, is DVKVTQSSRYLVKRTGEKVFLECVQDMDHENMFWYRQDPGLGLRLIYFSYDVKMKEKGDIPEGYSVSREKKERFSLILESASTNQTSMYLCASSQRVAYEQYFGPGTRLTVT.

This clone appeared a single time. This chain uses TRBV19 with TRBJ1-2, with D possibly TRBD1 on 5 matching bases. Deletions cut 6 bases from V and 1 base from J, with 12 bases between. Germline V gives CDR1 LNHDA, CDR2 SQIVND (reference sequence). The CDR3 is 14 amino acids. The CDR3 loop is CASSPSGGNYGYTF. The CDR3 DNA follows: TGTGCCAGTAGCCCTAGCGGGGGTAACTATGGCTACACCTTC.

The chain couples TRBV10-1 to TRBJ1-1; TRBD1 might be the D (5 bases). This CDR3 contains 14 residues. Trimming stripped 2 bases from V and 4 bases from J, with 11 bases between. From germline, CDR1 is WNHNN and CDR2 SYGVQD (reference sequence). The CDR3 loop is CASSELQGGTEAFF. In DNA, the CDR3 is TGCGCCAGCAGTGAGCTTCAGGGAGGCACTGAAGCTTTCTTT.